A single sample is the source of the 10 T cell receptor beta chains below, sequenced in a study of Ad26.COV2.S vaccination and SARS-CoV-2 variants. Only in-frame clones appear in the TCRdb table, and some are missing; sequencing was by immunoSEQ multiplex PCR. The repertoire consists of approximately 410,000 clones, with around 92% occurring once and the leading ten covering around 1.7%. Regarding treatment: 15 to 20 received Ad26.COV2.S at low or high dose, single or two shots; roughly 5 received placebo; per-sample allocation not given. All samples were drawn on day 63, counting from the first vaccine or placebo injection. This sample comprised peripheral blood, obtained in a trial of Ad26.COV2.S vaccine versus placebo. All receptors derive from a person between 18 and 60 years old who received the Ad26.COV2.S COVID-19 vaccine or a placebo.

This clone was observed a single time. The chain employs TRBV28 and TRBJ2-1; TRBD1 matches 12 bases. The CDR3 extends over 16 amino acids. CDR1 is MDHEN and CDR2 is SYDVKM in the germline V gene. The V and J ends lost 8 bases and 5 bases, in that order; junction bases with no gene match: 10. In DNA, the CDR3 is TGTGCCAGCTGGACGGCCGGGACAGGGGGCCACAATGAGCAGTTCTTC. It is translated as CASWTAGTGGHNEQFF.

V usage is TRBV11-2 and J usage is TRBJ2-2, with 7 bases lining up with TRBD2. There are 16 residues in the CDR3. The germline CDR1 and CDR2 sequences are SGHAT and FQNNGV. J lost 4 bases, V lost 8 bases, and 13 bases had no gene match. CDR3 region: CASRVRGGATTGELFF. CDR3 in DNA: TGTGCCAGCCGGGTACGGGGAGGGGCTACCACCGGGGAGCTGTTTTTT.

This chain uses TRBV28 with TRBJ2-5, with 8 bases fitting TRBD1. Germline CDR1 and CDR2: MDHEN and SYDVKM. J lost 5 bases, V lost 5 bases, and 10 bases had no gene match. The CDR3 consists of 15 residues. CDR3 nucleotide sequence: TGTGCCAGCAGTCAATCGACAGGGGTAGTGGAGACCCAGTACTTC. Protein sequence: CASSQSTGVVETQYF. Together with reference TRBV28 and TRBJ2-5, the CDR3 gives the full variable domain: DVKVTQSSRYLVKRTGEKVFLECVQDMDHENMFWYRQDPGLGLRLIYFSYDVKMKEKGDIPEGYSVSREKKERFSLILESASTNQTSMYLCASSQSTGVVETQYFGPGTRLLVL.

The chain carries TRBV4-3 and TRBJ1-4; 9 positions agree with TRBD1. V dropped 3 bases and J dropped 13; count of bases not matched to a gene: 6. This CDR3 is built from 13 residues. CDR1 is LGHNA, CDR2 YSLEER, per germline. CDR3 sequence: CASSQPGQGRLFF. In DNA, the CDR3 is TGCGCCAGCAGCCAGCCGGGACAGGGAAGACTGTTTTTT.

CDR3 nucleotides: TGTGCCAGCAACCTGAGACAGAACACCGGGGAGCTGTTTTTT. As protein: CASNLRQNTGELFF. V usage is TRBV5-6 and J usage is TRBJ2-2; unclear D gene. The germline V gene has CDR1 SGHDT and CDR2 YYEEEE. Trimming removed 6 bases at V and 1 base at J, with 10 bases between. The CDR3 totals 14 residues.

This chain joins TRBV6-5 and TRBJ1-2; no firm D call. Between the trimmed V and J ends, which lost 6 bases and 3 bases, there was a span of 14 bases. Germline V gene lookup returns CDR1 MNHEY and CDR2 SVGAGI. The CDR3 consists of 14 residues. In nucleotides, the CDR3 is TGTGCCAGCAGCCGGACCTCAGTGGACTATGGCTACACCTTC. Its protein product is CASSRTSVDYGYTF.

V and J are TRBV30 and TRBJ1-6; 12 nucleotides line up with TRBD1. The J segment lost 11 bases and the V segment lost 5 bases, leaving 16 bases of the junction unmatched. CDR3 length: 17 residues. Germline-derived CDR1 and CDR2 are GTSNPN and SVGIG (reference sequence). CDR3 region: CAWASPWGTGGFAPLHF. The CDR3 region has the DNA TGTGCCTGGGCGTCACCCTGGGGGACAGGGGGCTTTGCACCCCTCCACTTT. The full variable domain, in which reference TRBV30 and TRBJ1-6 provide the parts outside the CDR3, is SQTIHQWPATLVQPVGSPLSLECTVEGTSNPNLYWYRQAAGRGLQLLFYSVGIGQISSEVPQNLSASRPQDRQFILSSKKLLLSDSGFYLCAWASPWGTGGFAPLHFGNGTRLTVT.

The chain links TRBV18 to TRBJ2-7; TRBD2 is a possible D gene (6 bases). The CDR3 has 14 residues. CDR1 is KGHSH, CDR2 LQKENI, per germline. Between the trimmed V and J ends, which lost 6 bases and 5 bases, there was a span of 17 bases. The CDR3 DNA sequence: TGTGCCAGCTCGCGTTTAACTAGCAGCGACGAGCAGTACTTC. Its protein is CASSRLTSSDEQYF.

The gene calls are TRBV2 and TRBJ1-5, with 7 bases fitting TRBD1. This CDR3 has 15 residues. The junction had 11 bases not matched to a gene; V was cut back by 5 bases and J by 7 bases. Germline V lookup: CDR1 SNHLY, CDR2 FYNNEI. The CDR3 DNA reads TGTGCCAGCAGTCGACCCGGGACAGCGGGCCAGCCCCAGCATTTT. This encodes CASSRPGTAGQPQHF.

This rearrangement joins TRBV3-1 (or the pseudogene TRBV3-2) to TRBJ2-7, with D uncertain. The CDR3 is 13 residues long. The V and J ends lost 1 base and 3 bases respectively, with 7 bases between them. CDR1 and CDR2 from the germline V gene are LGHDT and YNNKEL (reference sequence). The CDR3 protein is CASSQVGFYEQYF. For the CDR3, the DNA is TGTGCCAGCAGCCAAGTGGGGTTCTACGAGCAGTACTTC.